This TCR beta chain was retrieved from a study of T cell repertoires in cytomegalovirus infection. Study background: Recently identified HLA-C-restricted and well-studied HLA-B-restricted CMV epitopes were used. Public TCR beta signatures provided an indication of both CMV infection and a matching HLA type.

Overall study results and limits: Ex vivo, HLA-C-restricted CMV-specific TCR beta clonotypes prevailed over the rest of the response. Carriers of CMV and the relevant HLA type were discriminated by public TCR beta frequency.

For this clonotype: No antigen is known for it.

A single record per CDR3 protein comes from TCRdb applying MiXCR to the reads. The table has about 160,000 distinct CDR3 sequences, less than 25% seen once. This TCR was recovered from a human donor in good health (CMV status not recorded). Some clones in this sample may be carry-over from other donors' samples. The input for sequencing was CD8+ T cells from cultured PBMCs, taken from culture after CMV antigen stimulation.

The CDR3 is CASSLWASGGRNEQFF. DNA for the CDR3: TGTGCCAGCAGTTTATGGGCTAGCGGGGGCCGGAATGAGCAGTTCTTC. The genes are TRBV27 and TRBJ2-1, with 10 bases lining up with TRBD2. CDR1 MNHEY and CDR2 SMNVEV come from the germline V gene (reference sequence). V trimming: 1 base; J trimming: 7 bases; junction bases outside the gene matches: 7. This CDR3 contains 16 residues.